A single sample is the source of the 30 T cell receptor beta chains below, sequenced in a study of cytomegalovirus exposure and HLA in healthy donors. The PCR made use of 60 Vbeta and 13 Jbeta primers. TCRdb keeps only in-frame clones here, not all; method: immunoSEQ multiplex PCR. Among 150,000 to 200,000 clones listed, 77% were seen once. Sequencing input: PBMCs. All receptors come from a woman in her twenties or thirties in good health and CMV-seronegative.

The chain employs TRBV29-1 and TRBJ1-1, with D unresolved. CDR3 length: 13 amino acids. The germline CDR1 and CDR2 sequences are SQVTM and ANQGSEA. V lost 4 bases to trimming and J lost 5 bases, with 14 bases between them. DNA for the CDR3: TGCAGCGTTGTCCCCCTCCGGGAGACTGAAGCTTTCTTT. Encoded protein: CSVVPLRETEAFF.

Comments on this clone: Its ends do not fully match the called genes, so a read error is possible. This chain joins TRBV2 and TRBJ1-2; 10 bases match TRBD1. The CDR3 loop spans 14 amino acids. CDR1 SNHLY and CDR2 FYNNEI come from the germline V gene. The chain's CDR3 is CASRGPGQGQGYPF. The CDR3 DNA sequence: TGTGCCAGCAGGGGTCCGGGACAGGGGCAAGGCTACCCCTTC.

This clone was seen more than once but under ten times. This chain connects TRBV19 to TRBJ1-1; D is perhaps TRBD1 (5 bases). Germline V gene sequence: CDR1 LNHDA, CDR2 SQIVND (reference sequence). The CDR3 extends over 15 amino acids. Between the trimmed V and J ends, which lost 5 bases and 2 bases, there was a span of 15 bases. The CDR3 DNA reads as TGTGCCAGTAGTGGGATGAGGACACAAAACACTGAAGCTTTCTTT. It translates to CASSGMRTQNTEAFF.

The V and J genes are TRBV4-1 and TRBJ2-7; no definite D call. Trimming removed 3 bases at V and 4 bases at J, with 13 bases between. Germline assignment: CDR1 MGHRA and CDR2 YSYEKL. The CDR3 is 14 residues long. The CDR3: CASSHANPEYEQYF. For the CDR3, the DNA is TGCGCCAGCAGCCATGCAAACCCCGAGTACGAGCAGTACTTC.

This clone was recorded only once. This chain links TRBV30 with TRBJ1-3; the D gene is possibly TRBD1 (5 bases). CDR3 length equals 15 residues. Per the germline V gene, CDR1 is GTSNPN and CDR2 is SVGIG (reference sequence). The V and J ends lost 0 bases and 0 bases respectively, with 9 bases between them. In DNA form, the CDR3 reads TGTGCCTGGAGTGTAGGGGTCCACTCTGGAAACACCATATATTTT. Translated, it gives CAWSVGVHSGNTIYF.

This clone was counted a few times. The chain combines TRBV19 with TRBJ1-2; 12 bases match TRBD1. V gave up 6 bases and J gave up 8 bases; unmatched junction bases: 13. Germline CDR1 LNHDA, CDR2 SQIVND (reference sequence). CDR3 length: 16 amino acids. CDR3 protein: CASSQGGTGGANGYTF. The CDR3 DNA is TGTGCCAGTAGCCAAGGGGGGACAGGGGGCGCGAACGGCTACACCTTC.

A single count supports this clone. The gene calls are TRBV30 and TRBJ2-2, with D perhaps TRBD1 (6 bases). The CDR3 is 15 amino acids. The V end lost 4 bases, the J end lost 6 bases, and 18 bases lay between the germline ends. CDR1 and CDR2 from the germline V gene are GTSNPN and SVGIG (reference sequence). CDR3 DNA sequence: TGTGCCTGGATGGTCCCCAGGGGAACCGCCGGGGAGCTGTTTTTT. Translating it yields CAWMVPRGTAGELFF. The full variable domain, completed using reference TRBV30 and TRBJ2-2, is SQTIHQWPATLVQPVGSPLSLECTVEGTSNPNLYWYRQAAGRGLQLLFYSVGIGQISSEVPQNLSASRPQDRQFILSSKKLLLSDSGFYLCAWMVPRGTAGELFFGEGSRLTVL.

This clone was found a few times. This chain's CDR3 is CASSYIQGVPYEQYF. The CDR3 region has the DNA TGTGCCAGCAGTTACATACAGGGCGTACCCTACGAGCAGTACTTC. J is TRBJ2-7 and V is TRBV27; D may be TRBD1 (6 bases). The germline gives CDR1 MNHEY, CDR2 SMNVEV (reference sequence). Trimming left V 4 bases short and J 2 bases short, with 15 bases between. The CDR3 is made up of 15 amino acids.

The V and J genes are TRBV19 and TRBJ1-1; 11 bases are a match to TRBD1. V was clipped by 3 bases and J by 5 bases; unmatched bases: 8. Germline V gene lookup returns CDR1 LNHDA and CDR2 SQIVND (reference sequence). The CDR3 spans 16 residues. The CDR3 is CASSIWGQGVATEAFF. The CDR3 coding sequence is TGTGCCAGTAGTATTTGGGGACAGGGGGTTGCTACTGAAGCTTTCTTT.

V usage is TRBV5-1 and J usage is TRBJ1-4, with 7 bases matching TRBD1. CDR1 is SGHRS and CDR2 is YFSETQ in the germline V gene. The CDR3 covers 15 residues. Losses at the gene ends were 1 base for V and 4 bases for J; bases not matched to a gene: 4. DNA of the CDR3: TGCGCCAGCAGCTTGCGGACAGGCGATAATGAAAAACTGTTTTTT. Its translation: CASSLRTGDNEKLFF.

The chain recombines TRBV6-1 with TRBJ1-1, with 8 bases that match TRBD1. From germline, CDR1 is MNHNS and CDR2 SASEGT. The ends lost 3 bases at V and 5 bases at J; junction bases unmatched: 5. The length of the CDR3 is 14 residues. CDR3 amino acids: CASSEQGARTEAFF. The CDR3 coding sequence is TGTGCCAGCAGTGAGCAGGGGGCGAGGACTGAAGCTTTCTTT.

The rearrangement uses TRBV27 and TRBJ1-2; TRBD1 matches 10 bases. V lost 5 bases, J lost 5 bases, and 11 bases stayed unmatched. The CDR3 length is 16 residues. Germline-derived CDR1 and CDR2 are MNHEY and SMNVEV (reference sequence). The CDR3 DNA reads TGTGCCAGCAGTGCCAAAGACAGGGGGCGCGTTTATGGCTACACCTTC. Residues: CASSAKDRGRVYGYTF.

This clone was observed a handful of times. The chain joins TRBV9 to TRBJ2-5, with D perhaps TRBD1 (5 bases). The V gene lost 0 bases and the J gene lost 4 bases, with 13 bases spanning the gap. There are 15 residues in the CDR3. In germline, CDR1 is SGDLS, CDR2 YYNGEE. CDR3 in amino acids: CASSVGGGNRETQYF. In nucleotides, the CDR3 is TGTGCCAGCAGCGTAGGGGGCGGCAACAGAGAGACCCAGTACTTC.

The CDR3 sequence is CASSRRDRGQGETQYF. CDR3 nucleotide sequence: TGCGCCAGCAGCCGAAGGGACAGGGGGCAGGGAGAGACCCAGTACTTC. The V and J genes are TRBV5-1 and TRBJ2-5, with 12 nucleotides matching TRBD1. Germline values: CDR1 SGHRS, CDR2 YFSETQ. Trimming removed 4 bases from V and 4 bases from J; junction bases left unmatched: 8. The CDR3 sequence is 16 residues long.

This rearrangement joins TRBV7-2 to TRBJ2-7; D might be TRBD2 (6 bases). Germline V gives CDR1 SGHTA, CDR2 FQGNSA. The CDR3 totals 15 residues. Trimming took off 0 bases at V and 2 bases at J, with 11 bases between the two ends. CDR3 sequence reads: CASSLAGGTTYEQYF. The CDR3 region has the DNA TGTGCCAGCAGCTTAGCGGGGGGAACGACCTACGAGCAGTACTTC.

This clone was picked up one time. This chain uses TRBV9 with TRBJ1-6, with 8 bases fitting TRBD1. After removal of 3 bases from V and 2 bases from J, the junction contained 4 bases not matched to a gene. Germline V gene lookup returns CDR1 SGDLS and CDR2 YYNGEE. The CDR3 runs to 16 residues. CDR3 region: CASSDQGAAYNSPLHF. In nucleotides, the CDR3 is TGTGCCAGCAGCGATCAGGGGGCCGCCTATAATTCACCCCTCCACTTT.

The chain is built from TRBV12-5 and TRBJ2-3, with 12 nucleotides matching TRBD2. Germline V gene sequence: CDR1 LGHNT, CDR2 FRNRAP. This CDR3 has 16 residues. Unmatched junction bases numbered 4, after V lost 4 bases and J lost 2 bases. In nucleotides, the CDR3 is TGTGCTAGTGGTTCGCGACTAGCGGGGGACACAGATACGCAGTATTTT. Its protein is CASGSRLAGDTDTQYF.

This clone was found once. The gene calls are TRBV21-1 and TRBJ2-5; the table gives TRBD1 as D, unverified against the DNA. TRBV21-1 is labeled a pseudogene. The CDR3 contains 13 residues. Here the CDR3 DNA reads TGTGCCAGCAGCGGGACAGTCCAAGAGACCCAGTACTTC. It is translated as CASSGTVQETQYF.

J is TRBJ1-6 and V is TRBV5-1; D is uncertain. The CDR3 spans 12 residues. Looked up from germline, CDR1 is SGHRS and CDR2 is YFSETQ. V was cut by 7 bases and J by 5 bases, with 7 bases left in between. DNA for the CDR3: TGCGCCAGCGGCCTAGATAATTCACCCCTCCACTTT. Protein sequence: CASGLDNSPLHF.

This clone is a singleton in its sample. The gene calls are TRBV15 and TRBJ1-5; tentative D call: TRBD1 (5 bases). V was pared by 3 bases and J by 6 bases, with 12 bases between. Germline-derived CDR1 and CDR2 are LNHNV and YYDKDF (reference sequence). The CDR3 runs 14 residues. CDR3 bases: TGTGCCACCAGCAGGGACAAGACGATTCAGCCCCAGCATTTT. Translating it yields CATSRDKTIQPQHF. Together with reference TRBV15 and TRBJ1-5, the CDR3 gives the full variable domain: DAMVIQNPRYQVTQFGKPVTLSCSQTLNHNVMYWYQQKSSQAPKLLFHYYDKDFNNEADTPDNFQSRRPNTSFCFLDIRSPGLGDTAMYLCATSRDKTIQPQHFGDGTRLSIL.

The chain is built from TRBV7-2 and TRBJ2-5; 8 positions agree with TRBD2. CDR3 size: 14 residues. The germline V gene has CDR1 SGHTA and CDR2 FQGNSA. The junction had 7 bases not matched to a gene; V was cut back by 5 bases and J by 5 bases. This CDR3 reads CASSTSGDGETQYF. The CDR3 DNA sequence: TGTGCCAGCAGCACTAGCGGAGACGGGGAGACCCAGTACTTC.

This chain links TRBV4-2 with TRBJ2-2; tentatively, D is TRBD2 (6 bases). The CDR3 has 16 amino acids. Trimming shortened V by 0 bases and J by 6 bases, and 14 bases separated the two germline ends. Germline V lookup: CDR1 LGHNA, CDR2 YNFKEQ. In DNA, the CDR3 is TGTGCCAGCAGCCAAGATTGGCCTAGCGTAGCCGGGGAGCTGTTTTTT. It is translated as CASSQDWPSVAGELFF.

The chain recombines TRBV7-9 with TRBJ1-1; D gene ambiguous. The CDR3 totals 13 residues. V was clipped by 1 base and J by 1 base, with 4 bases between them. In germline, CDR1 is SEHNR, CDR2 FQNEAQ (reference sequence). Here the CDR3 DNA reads TGTGCCAGCAGCTTAGGAGCGAACACTGAAGCTTTCTTT. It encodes CASSLGANTEAFF.

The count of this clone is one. As DNA, the CDR3 is TGTGCCAGCAGCTTGGGCGGGACCGTCATGGGGACCGGGGAGCTGTTTTTT. This encodes CASSLGGTVMGTGELFF. The chain is built from TRBV5-4 and TRBJ2-2; D is perhaps TRBD2 (6 bases). Germline CDR1 is SGHNT and CDR2 is YYREEE (reference sequence). The CDR3 has 17 residues. The ends were cut back, 0 bases at V and 5 bases at J, with 17 bases in the middle. Full variable domain (missing parts from reference TRBV5-4 and TRBJ2-2): ETGVTQSPTHLIKTRGQQVTLRCSSQSGHNTVSWYQQALGQGPQFIFQYYREEENGRGNFPPRFSGLQFPNYSSELNVNALELDDSALYLCASSLGGTVMGTGELFFGEGSRLTVL.

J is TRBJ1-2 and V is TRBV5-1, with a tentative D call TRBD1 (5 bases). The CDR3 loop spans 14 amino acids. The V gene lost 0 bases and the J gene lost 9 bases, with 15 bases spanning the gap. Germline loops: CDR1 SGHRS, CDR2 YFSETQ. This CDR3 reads CASSLDGTGRSYTF. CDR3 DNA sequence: TGCGCCAGCAGCTTGGATGGAACAGGTCGGAGCTACACCTTC.

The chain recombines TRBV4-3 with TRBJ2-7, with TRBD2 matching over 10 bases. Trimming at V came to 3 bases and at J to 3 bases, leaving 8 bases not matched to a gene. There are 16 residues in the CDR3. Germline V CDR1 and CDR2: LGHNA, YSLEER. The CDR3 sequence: CASSHLGASGSYEQYF. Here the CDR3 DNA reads TGCGCCAGCAGCCACTTAGGGGCTAGCGGGAGCTACGAGCAGTACTTC.

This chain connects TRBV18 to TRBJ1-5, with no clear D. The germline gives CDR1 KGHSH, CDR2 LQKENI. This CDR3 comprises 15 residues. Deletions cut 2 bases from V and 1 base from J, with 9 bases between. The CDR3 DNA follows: TGTGCCAGCTCACCAGAGGGCCAGAGCAATCAGCCCCAGCATTTT. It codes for CASSPEGQSNQPQHF. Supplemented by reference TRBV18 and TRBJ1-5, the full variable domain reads NAGVMQNPRHLVRRRGQEARLRCSPMKGHSHVYWYRQLPEEGLKFMVYLQKENIIDESGMPKERFSAEFPKEGPSILRIQQVVRGDSAAYFCASSPEGQSNQPQHFGDGTRLSIL.

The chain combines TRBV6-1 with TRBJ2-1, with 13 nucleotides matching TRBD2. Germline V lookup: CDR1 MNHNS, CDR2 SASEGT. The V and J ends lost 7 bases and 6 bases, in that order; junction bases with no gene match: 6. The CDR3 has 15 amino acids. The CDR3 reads CASTTTSGRLNEQFF. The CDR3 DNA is TGTGCCAGCACTACGACTAGCGGGAGGCTCAATGAGCAGTTCTTC.

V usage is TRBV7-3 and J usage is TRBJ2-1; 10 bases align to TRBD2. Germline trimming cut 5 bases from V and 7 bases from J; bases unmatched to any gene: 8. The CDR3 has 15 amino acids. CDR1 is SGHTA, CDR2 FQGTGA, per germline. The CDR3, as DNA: TGTGCCAGCAGCCCACACGGACTAGCGGAGAATGAGCAGTTCTTC. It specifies CASSPHGLAENEQFF.

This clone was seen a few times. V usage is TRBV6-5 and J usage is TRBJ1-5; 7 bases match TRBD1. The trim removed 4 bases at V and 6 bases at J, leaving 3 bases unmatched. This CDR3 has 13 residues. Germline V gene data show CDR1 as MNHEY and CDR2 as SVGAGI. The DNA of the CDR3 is TGTGCCAGCAGTTCCGACAGGGCTCAGCCCCAGCATTTT. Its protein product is CASSSDRAQPQHF.